The present T cell receptor beta chain was sequenced within a study of post-analysis software for immune sequencing data. The wider study: Included among the disease courses, which were recorded for the cohort, were relapsing-remitting, secondary progressive and progressive-relapsing multiple sclerosis.

Unique molecular identifiers featured in each of the TCR beta cDNA libraries. A population of roughly 0.95 to 10 million T cells gave rise to about half a million cDNA molecules. TCRdb reprocessed the PCR reads via MiXCR and lists one record per CDR3 protein. Of 750,000 to 900,000 distinct CDR3 sequences in the sample, about 43% were seen once. Study-level findings and limits: Pronounced co-clustering by F measure was evident among identically batched samples. Multiple sclerosis patients had significantly lower normalized Chao1 diversity than controls.

A word on this clonotype: What it recognizes is unknown.

Sequenced material: blood. This TCR derives from a girl between 10 and 17 years old with multiple sclerosis.

CDR3 amino acids: CACTSGLSYEQYF. The CDR3 DNA reads as TGTGCCTGCACCTCGGGACTCTCCTACGAGCAGTACTTC. The J gene is TRBJ2-7, the V gene TRBV30; TRBD2 might be the D (6 bases). The V and J ends lost 6 bases and 0 bases respectively, with 12 bases between them. Germline V lookup: CDR1 GTSNPN, CDR2 SVGIG (reference sequence). This CDR3 spans 13 amino acids.